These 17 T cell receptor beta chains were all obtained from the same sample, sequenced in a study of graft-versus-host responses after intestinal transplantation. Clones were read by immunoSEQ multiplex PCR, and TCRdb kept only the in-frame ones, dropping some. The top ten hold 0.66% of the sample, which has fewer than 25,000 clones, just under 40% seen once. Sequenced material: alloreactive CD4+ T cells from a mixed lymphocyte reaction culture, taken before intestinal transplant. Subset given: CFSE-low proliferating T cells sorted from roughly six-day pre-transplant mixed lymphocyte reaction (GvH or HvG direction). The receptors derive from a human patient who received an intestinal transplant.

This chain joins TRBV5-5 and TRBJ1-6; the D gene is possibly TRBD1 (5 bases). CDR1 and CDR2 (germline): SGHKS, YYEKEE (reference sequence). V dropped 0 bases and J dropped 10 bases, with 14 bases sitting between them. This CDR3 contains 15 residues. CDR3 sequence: CASSLARGWASPLHF. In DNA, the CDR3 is TGTGCCAGCAGCTTGGCCCGGGGGTGGGCCTCACCCCTCCACTTT.

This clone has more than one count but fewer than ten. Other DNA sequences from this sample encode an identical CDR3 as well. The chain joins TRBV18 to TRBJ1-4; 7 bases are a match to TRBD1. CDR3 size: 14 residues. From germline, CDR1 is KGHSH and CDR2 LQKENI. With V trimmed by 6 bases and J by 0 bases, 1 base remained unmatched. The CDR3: CASSGTATNEKLFF. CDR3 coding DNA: TGTGCCAGCTCGGGGACAGCAACTAATGAAAAACTGTTTTTT.

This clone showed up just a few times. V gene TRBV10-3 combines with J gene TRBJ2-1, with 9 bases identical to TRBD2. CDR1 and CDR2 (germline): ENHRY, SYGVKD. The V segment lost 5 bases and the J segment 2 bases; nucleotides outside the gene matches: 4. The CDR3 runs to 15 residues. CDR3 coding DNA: TGTGCCATCAGTATAGAGCGGGGGGCCTACAATGAGCAGTTCTTC. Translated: CAISIERGAYNEQFF.

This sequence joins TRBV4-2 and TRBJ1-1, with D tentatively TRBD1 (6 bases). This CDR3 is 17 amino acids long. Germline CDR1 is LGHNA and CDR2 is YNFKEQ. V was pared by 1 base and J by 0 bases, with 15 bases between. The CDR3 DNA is TGTGCCAGCAGCCAAGTGAACAGGGCCCTAATGAACACTGAAGCTTTCTTT. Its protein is CASSQVNRALMNTEAFF.

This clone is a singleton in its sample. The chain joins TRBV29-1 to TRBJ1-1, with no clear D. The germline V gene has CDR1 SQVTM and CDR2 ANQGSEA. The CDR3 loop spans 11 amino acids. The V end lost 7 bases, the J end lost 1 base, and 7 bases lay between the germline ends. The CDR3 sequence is CSARQNTEAFF. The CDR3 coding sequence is TGCAGCGCCCGACAGAACACTGAAGCTTTCTTT.

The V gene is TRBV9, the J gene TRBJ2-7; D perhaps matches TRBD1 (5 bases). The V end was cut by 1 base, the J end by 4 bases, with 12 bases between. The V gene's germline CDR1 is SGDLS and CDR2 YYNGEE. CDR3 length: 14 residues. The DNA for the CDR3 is TGTGCCAGCAGCGTACAGGGATCTTCTTACGAGCAGTACTTC. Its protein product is CASSVQGSSYEQYF. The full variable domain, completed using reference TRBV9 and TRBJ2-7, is DSGVTQTPKHLITATGQRVTLRCSPRSGDLSVYWYQQSLDQGLQFLIQYYNGEERAKGNILERFSAQQFPDLHSELNLSSLELGDSALYFCASSVQGSSYEQYFGPGTRLTVT.

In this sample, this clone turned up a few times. In DNA form, the CDR3 reads TGTGCCAGCAGCGTAGTCGTTAACGGGGGCACAGATACGCAGTATTTT. It yields the protein CASSVVVNGGTDTQYF. The chain links TRBV9 to TRBJ2-3, with D perhaps TRBD2 (5 bases). V lost 0 bases and J 1 base, leaving 12 bases between the germline ends. Germline V gene sequence: CDR1 SGDLS, CDR2 YYNGEE. There are 16 residues in the CDR3.

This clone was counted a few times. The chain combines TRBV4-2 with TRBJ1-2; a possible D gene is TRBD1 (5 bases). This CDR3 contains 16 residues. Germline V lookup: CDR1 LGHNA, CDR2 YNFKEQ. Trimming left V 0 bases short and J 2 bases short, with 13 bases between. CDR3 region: CASSQELTGGNYGYTF. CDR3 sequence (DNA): TGTGCCAGCAGCCAAGAGTTAACAGGCGGCAACTATGGCTACACCTTC.

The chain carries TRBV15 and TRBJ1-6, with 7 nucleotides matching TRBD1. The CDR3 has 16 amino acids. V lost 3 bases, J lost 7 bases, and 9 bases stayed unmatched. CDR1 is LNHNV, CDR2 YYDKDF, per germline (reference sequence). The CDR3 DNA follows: TGTGCCACCAGCAGTGGTCTACAGGGGACGAATTCACCCCTCCACTTT. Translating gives CATSSGLQGTNSPLHF.

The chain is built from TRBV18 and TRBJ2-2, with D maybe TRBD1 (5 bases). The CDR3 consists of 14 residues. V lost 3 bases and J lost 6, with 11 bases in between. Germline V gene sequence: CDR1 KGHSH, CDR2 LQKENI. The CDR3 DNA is TGTGCCAGCTCACCTTTCCAAGGGGCCGGGGAGCTGTTTTTT. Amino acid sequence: CASSPFQGAGELFF.

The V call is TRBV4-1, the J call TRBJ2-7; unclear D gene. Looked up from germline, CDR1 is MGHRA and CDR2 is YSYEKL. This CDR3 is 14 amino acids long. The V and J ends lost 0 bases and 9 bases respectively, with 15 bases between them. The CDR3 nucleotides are TGCGCCAGCAGCCAAGAGTCGCAGGCCCAGAGGCAGTACTTC. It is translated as CASSQESQAQRQYF.

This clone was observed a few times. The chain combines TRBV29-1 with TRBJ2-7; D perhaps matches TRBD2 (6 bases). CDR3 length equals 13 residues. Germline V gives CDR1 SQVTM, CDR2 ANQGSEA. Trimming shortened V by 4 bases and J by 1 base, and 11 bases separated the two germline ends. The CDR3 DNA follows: TGCAGCGTTGGGTGGGGGACTTCCTACGAGCAGTACTTC. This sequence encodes CSVGWGTSYEQYF.

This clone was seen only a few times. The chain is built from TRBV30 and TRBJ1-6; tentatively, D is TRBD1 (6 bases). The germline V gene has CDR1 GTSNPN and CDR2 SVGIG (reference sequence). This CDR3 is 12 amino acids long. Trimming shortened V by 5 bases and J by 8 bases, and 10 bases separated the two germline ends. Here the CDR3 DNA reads TGTGCCTGGGACAGGAGCCATTCACCCCTCCACTTT. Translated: CAWDRSHSPLHF.

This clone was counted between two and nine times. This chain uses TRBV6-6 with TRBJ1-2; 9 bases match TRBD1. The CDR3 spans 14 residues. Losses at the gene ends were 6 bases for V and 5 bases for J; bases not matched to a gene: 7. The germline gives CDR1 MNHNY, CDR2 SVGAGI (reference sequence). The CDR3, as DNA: TGTGCCAGCAGAAGTCCCGGGACAGGGTATGGCTACACCTTC. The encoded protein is CASRSPGTGYGYTF.

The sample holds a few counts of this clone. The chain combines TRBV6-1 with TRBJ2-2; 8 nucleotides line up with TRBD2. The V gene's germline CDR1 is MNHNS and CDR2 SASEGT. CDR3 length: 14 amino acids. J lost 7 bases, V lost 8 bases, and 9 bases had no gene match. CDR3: CASHSGSRIGELFF. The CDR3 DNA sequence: TGTGCCAGCCACAGCGGGAGTAGGATCGGGGAGCTGTTTTTT.

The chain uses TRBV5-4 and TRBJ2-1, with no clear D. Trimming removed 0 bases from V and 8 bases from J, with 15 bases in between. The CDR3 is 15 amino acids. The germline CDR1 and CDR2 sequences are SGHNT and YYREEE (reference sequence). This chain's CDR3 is CASSLDYIGPDEQFF. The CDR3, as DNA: TGTGCCAGCAGCTTGGATTATATTGGGCCCGATGAGCAGTTCTTC.

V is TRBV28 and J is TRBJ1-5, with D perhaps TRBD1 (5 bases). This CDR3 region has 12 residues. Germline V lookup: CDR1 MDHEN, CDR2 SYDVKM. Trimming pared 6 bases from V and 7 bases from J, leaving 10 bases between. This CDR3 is CASRPQAQPQHF. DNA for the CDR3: TGTGCCAGCAGGCCACAGGCCCAGCCCCAGCATTTT.